This T cell receptor beta chain derives from a study of chemoradiotherapy in HPV16-positive cancers. Generated by immunoSEQ multiplex PCR, the TCRdb table keeps only in-frame clones and is missing some. The sample carries about 11,000 clones, 65% to 80% recorded once. CDR1 and CDR2 (germline): SNHLY, FYNNEI. Trimming removed 5 bases from V and 6 bases from J, with 20 bases in between. CDR3 length: 16 amino acids. Over chemoradiotherapy, repertoires were sampled more than once. Regarding the study as a whole: Functional assays defining HPV-specific T cells used only a couple of HPV16-positive patients. Candidate HPV-specific clones and E7-related TCR motifs grew in tumor during treatment.

With regard to this clone: Its antigen is still unknown.

V is TRBV2 and J is TRBJ1-5; a possible D gene is TRBD1 (5 bases). This TCR was recovered from a human donor with HPV-associated anogenital cancer. Sampling was done from a patient who underwent chemoradiotherapy. CDR3: CASSPSPLGLGQPQHF. The CDR3 DNA reads as TGTGCCAGCAGTCCGAGTCCCCTGGGGCTAGGTCAGCCCCAGCATTTT.